This T cell receptor beta chain is from a study of OX40 agonist ivuxolimab in advanced cancers. The method was immunoSEQ multiplex PCR; TCRdb's version includes in-frame clones alone and lacks a portion of them. The table has about 66,000 clones, 75% to 80% seen once; the top ten hold around 1.6%. V shed 5 bases and J shed 4 bases, with 16 bases lying between them. Germline values: CDR1 PRHDT, CDR2 FYEKMQ (reference sequence). CDR3 length: 15 residues. The rearrangement uses TRBV13 and TRBJ2-3; D gene ambiguous. The clonotype originates from an adult with an advanced solid tumor such as melanoma, head and neck, liver or kidney cancer. The source was CD4+ or CD8+ T cells sorted from blood, collected in a trial of the OX40 agonist ivuxolimab. The chain's CDR3 is CASSPRRGRADTQYF. In DNA form, the CDR3 reads TGTGCCAGCAGCCCCCGGCGTGGAAGGGCAGATACGCAGTATTTT.